This T cell receptor (beta chain) was captured in a study of PD-1 blockade in classical Hodgkin lymphoma. Exposure to brentuximab vedotin varied, and each patient had relapsed following autologous stem cell transplantation. Purified CD4+ T cells were obtained from thawed PBMCs through magnetic negative selection. TCRdb's copy holds only in-frame clones and misses some; the assay was immunoSEQ multiplex PCR. This table has tens of thousands of clones, around 83% appearing once. From germline, CDR1 is MNHNY and CDR2 SVGAGI (reference sequence). This CDR3 region has 15 residues. Trimming shortened V by 7 bases and J by 0 bases, and 15 bases separated the two germline ends.

The V call is TRBV6-6, the J call TRBJ1-2, with TRBD1 as a possible D gene (6 bases). This TCR derives from a human donor with classical Hodgkin lymphoma. This specimen was CD4+ T cells from blood, taken at baseline. CDR3 in DNA: TGTGCCAGCAAACAGAACAGGGAGGCTAACTATGGCTACACCTTC. Its translation is CASKQNREANYGYTF.